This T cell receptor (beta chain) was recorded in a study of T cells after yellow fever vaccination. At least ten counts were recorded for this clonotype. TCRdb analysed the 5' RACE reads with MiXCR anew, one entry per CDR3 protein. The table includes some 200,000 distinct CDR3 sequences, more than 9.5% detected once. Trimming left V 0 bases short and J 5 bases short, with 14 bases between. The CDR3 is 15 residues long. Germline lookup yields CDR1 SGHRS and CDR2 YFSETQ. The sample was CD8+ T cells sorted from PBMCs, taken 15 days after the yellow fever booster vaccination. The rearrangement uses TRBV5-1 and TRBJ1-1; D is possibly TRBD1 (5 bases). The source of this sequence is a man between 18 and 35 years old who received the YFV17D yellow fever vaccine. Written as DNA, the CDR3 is TGCGCCAGCAGCTTGGCCGCAGGGATCAGGACTGAAGCTTTCTTT. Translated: CASSLAAGIRTEAFF.